A selection of T cell receptor beta chains follows, all from one sample in a study of T cells after yellow fever vaccination. TCRdb redid the calling of the 5' RACE reads with MiXCR, one entry per CDR3 protein. The sample records under 40,000 distinct CDR3 sequences, 5% to 8.5% being singletons. The sequencing used PBMCs, either bulk or a sorted T-cell subset (CD4+, CD8+, memory, or dextramer-sorted; not recorded which), collected on the day of the first yellow fever vaccination. Source of these receptors: a man aged 18-30 years who received the YFV17D yellow fever vaccine. Each CDR3 is given with its conserved first and last residue. The D gene is left open where the match is weak. Only some rows state a clone size, as once, few, many or a class for expanded clones.

j_call	clone_size	v_call	d_call	cdr3_nt	cdr3_aa
TRBJ1-4	many	TRBV7-9	TRBD1	TGTGCCAGCAGCTCTACCTTGACAGGGGGCGTTGAAAAACTGTTTTTT	CASSSTLTGGVEKLFF
TRBJ2-3	many	TRBV19	.	TGTGCCAGTACCAGAGGACGGGGAGGAACGACAGATACGCAGTATTTT	CASTRGRGGTTDTQYF
TRBJ2-5	many	TRBV18	.	TGTGCCAGCTCACCCCAGGGTCGAGAGACCCAGTACTTC	CASSPQGRETQYF
TRBJ2-7	many	TRBV4-3	.	TGCGCCAGCAGCCCTAACGGGGCCCAAGAGGAGCAGTACTTC	CASSPNGAQEEQYF
TRBJ1-1	medium-sized	TRBV19	.	TGTGCCAGTAGTTACGCAGGAGGCACTGAAGCTTTCTTT	CASSYAGGTEAFF
TRBJ2-5	few	TRBV7-2	.	TGTGCCAGCAGCTCCTGGCGGTGGGGCAGGGGTGGAGAGACCCAGTACTTC	CASSSWRWGRGGETQYF
TRBJ1-4	many	TRBV4-2	TRBD1	TGTGCCAGCAGCCAATCCCCCGGGACAGGGGGTGAAAAACTGTTTTTT	CASSQSPGTGGEKLFF
TRBJ1-2	few	TRBV20-1	TRBD1	TGCAGTGCTGTACACAGGGGGCAAAACTATGGCTACACCTTC	CSAVHRGQNYGYTF
TRBJ2-4	many	TRBV18	TRBD1	TGTGCCAGCTCACCCCGACAGGGGAGGTTTGAAAACATTCAGTACTTC	CASSPRQGRFENIQYF
TRBJ2-1	many	TRBV5-1	TRBD2	TGCGCCAGCAGCTGGGGGGGAGGGACCAATGAGCAGTTCTTC	CASSWGGGTNEQFF
TRBJ2-2	.	TRBV2	.	TGTGCCAGCATCCCGCGGCCCGGGGAGCTGTTTTTT	CASIPRPGELFF
TRBJ1-2	many	TRBV4-2	.	TGTGCCAGCAGCCAAGCGGAGACTAACATGAACGTAAATTATGGCTACACCTTC	CASSQAETNMNVNYGYTF